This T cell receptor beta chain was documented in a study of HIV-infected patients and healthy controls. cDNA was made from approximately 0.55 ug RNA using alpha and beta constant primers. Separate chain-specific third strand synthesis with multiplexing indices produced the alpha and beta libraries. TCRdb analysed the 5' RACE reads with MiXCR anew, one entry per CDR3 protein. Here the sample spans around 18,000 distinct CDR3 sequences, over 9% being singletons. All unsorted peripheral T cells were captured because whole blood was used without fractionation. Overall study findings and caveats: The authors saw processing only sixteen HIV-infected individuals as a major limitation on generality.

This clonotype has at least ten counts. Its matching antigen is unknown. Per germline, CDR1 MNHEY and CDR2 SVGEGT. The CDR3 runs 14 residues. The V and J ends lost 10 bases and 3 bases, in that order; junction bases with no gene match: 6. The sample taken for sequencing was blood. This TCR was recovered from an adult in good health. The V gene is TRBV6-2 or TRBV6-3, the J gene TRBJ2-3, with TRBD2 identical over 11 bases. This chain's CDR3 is CATRLAGRTDTQYF. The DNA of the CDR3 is TGTGCCACCAGACTAGCGGGAAGGACAGATACGCAGTATTTT.